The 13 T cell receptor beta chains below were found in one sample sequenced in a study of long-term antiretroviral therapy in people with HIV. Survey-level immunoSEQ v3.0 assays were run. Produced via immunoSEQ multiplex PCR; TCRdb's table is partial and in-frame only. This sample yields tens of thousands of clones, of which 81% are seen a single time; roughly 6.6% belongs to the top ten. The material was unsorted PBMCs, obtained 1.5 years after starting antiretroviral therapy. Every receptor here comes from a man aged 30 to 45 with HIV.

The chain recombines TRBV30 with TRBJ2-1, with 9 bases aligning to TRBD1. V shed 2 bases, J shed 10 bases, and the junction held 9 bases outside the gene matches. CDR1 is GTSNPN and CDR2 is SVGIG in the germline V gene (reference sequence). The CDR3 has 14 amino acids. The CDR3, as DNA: TGTGCCTGGAGTATTGGGACAGGGTTCAGGGAGCAGTTCTTC. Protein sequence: CAWSIGTGFREQFF. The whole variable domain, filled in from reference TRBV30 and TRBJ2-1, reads SQTIHQWPATLVQPVGSPLSLECTVEGTSNPNLYWYRQAAGRGLQLLFYSVGIGQISSEVPQNLSASRPQDRQFILSSKKLLLSDSGFYLCAWSIGTGFREQFFGPGTRLTVL.

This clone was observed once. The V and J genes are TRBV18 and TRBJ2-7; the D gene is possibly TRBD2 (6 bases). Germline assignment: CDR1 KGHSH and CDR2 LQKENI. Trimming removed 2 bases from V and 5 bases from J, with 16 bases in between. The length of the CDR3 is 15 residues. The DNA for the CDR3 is TGTGCCAGCTCACCAAGCGGGTCAGGGCACCACGAGCAGTACTTC. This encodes CASSPSGSGHHEQYF.

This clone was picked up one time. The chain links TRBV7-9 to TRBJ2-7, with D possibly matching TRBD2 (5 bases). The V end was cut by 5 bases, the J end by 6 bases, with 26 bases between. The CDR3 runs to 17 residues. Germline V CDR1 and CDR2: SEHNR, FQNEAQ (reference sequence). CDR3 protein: CASSPKPGLPADSEQYF. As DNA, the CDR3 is TGTGCCAGCAGCCCGAAACCAGGACTGCCTGCGGACTCCGAGCAGTACTTC.

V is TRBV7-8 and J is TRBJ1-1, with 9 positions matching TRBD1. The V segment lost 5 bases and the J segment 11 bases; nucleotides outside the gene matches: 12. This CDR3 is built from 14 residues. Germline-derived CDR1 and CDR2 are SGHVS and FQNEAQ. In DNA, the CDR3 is TGTGCCAGCAGCCAAATACAGGGGGCGCCGGGGGCTTTCTTT. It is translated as CASSQIQGAPGAFF.

CDR3 sequence (DNA): TGCAGCGTTGTTTGGGGGGCTCCCACAGATACGCAGTATTTT. Translation: CSVVWGAPTDTQYF. This rearrangement joins TRBV29-1 to TRBJ2-3, with D perhaps TRBD1 or TRBD2 (6 bases each). V was shortened by 4 bases and J by 2 bases, with 13 bases between the two germline ends. The germline V gene has CDR1 SQVTM and CDR2 ANQGSEA. This CDR3 is built from 14 residues.

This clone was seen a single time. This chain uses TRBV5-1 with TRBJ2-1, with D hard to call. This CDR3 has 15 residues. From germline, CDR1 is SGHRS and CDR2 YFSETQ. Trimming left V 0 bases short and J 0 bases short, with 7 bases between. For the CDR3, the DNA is TGCGCCAGCAGCTTGGGACTTCGCTCCTACAATGAGCAGTTCTTC. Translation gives CASSLGLRSYNEQFF.

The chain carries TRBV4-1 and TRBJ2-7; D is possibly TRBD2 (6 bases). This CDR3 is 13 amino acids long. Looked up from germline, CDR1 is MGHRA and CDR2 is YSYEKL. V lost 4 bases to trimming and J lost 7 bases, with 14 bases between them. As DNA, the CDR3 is TGCGCCAGCAGCCGGACCCTGGAGGGGGAGCAGTACTTC. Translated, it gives CASSRTLEGEQYF.

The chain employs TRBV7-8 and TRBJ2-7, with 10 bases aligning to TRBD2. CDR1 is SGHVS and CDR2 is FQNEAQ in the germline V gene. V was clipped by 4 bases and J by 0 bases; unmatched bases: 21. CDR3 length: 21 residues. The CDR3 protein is CASSSPGDVAGGAWSSYEQYF. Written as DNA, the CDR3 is TGTGCCAGCAGCTCCCCGGGGGACGTAGCGGGGGGCGCTTGGAGCTCCTACGAGCAGTACTTC.

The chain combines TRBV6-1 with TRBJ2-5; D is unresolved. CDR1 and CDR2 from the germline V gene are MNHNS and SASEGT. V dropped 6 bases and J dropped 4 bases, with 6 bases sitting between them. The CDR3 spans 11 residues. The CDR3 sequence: CASRMGETQYF. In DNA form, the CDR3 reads TGTGCCAGCAGGATGGGAGAGACCCAGTACTTC.

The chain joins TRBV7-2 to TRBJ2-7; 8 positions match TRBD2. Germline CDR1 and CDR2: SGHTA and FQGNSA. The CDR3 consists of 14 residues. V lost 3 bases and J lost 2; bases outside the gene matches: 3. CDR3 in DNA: TGTGCCAGCAGCTTCGGGGGGGCGGCCTACGAGCAGTACTTC. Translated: CASSFGGAAYEQYF.

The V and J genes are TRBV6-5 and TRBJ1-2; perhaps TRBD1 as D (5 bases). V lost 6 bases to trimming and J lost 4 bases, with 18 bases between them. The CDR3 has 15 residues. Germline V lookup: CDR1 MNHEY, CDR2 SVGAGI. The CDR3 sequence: CASRGRPTPFYGYTF. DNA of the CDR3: TGTGCCAGCAGGGGACGGCCGACCCCCTTCTATGGCTACACCTTC.

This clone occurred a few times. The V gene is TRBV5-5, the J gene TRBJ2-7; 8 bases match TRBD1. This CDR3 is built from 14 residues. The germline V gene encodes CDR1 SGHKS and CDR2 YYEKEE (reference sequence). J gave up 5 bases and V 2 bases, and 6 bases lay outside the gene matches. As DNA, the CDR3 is TGTGCCAGCAGCTTTTCAGGGGGCATCGACGAGCAGTACTTC. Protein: CASSFSGGIDEQYF.

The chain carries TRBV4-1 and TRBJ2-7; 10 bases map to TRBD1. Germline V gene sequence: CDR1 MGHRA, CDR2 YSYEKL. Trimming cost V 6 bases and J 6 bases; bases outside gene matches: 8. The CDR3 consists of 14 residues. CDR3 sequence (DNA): TGCGCCAGCAGTCTCCCGGGACAGGGGAGCGAGCAGTACTTC. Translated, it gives CASSLPGQGSEQYF.